The 30 T cell receptor beta chains presented below share a single source sample, sequenced in a study of blood T cell repertoires in COVID-19 (TCRdb year 2020). Libraries were constructed by the immunoSEQ multiplex PCR assay. TCRdb holds this immuneACCESS table with in-frame rearrangements only. Some clones are missing; in checked studies, unresolved V genes explain under half, and the rest has no known cause. For this sample there are 90,000 to 100,000 clones; around 85% appear just once. Approximately 40% of the sample comes from the top ten. The sample comprised peripheral blood. These receptor sequences come from a man at least 80 years old with acute or convalescent COVID-19.

V is TRBV7-2 and J is TRBJ2-4; 12 bases are a match to TRBD1. The trim removed 2 bases at V and 8 bases at J, leaving 10 bases unmatched. Germline V gene sequence: CDR1 SGHTA, CDR2 FQGNSA. The CDR3 is 17 amino acids. This CDR3 reads CASSLLPGQGAGYIQYF. CDR3 in DNA: TGTGCCAGCAGCTTATTGCCGGGACAGGGGGCTGGTTACATTCAGTACTTC.

The chain links TRBV24-1 to TRBJ2-7, with 7 bases lining up with TRBD1. Germline CDR1 is KGHDR and CDR2 is SFDVKD. After removal of 2 bases from V and 10 bases from J, the junction contained 10 bases not matched to a gene. The CDR3 length is 14 residues. The CDR3 region has the DNA TGTGCCACCAGTGATTCAGATAAGACAGGGAAACAGTACTTC. Translation gives CATSDSDKTGKQYF.

The rearrangement joins TRBV24-1 to TRBJ2-7; D perhaps matches TRBD1 (5 bases). Looked up from germline, CDR1 is KGHDR and CDR2 is SFDVKD. The CDR3 has 14 amino acids. Trimming took 10 bases from V and 4 from J, leaving 19 bases between them. The CDR3 here is CATAEAGPRYEQYF. The CDR3 coding sequence is TGTGCCACGGCCGAGGCAGGGCCTCGATACGAGCAGTACTTC.

The rearrangement links TRBV10-3 to TRBJ2-2; possibly TRBD1 for D (6 bases). Germline-derived CDR1 and CDR2 are ENHRY and SYGVKD. Trimming shortened V by 2 bases and J by 6 bases, and 13 bases separated the two germline ends. The CDR3 totals 15 residues. The chain's CDR3 is CAISETTGLSGELFF. CDR3 in DNA: TGTGCCATCAGTGAGACAACAGGGCTTTCCGGGGAGCTGTTTTTT.

The chain carries TRBV7-8 and TRBJ2-7; 12 bases fit TRBD2. The germline gives CDR1 SGHVS, CDR2 FQNEAQ. The CDR3 is 15 amino acids. Losses at the gene ends were 5 bases for V and 4 bases for J; bases not matched to a gene: 6. CDR3 DNA sequence: TGTGCCAGCAGCCCTAGGACTAGCGGGATGTACGAGCAGTACTTC. Protein sequence: CASSPRTSGMYEQYF.

The chain has TRBV5-4 and TRBJ2-1; TRBD1 matches at 7 bases. Looked up from germline, CDR1 is SGHNT and CDR2 is YYREEE (reference sequence). The junction had 0 bases not matched to a gene; V was cut back by 0 bases and J by 6 bases. The CDR3 runs 13 residues. The CDR3 bases are TGTGCCAGCAGCTTGGGACAGGGCAATGAGCAGTTCTTC. Its translation: CASSLGQGNEQFF.

This clone has only one observation. The J gene is TRBJ1-3, the V gene TRBV30; 7 bases map to TRBD1. The ends lost 0 bases at V and 5 bases at J; junction bases unmatched: 7. The CDR3 runs 15 residues. Germline assignment: CDR1 GTSNPN and CDR2 SVGIG (reference sequence). The CDR3 sequence is CAWSVPGQNRNTIYF. CDR3 DNA: TGTGCCTGGAGTGTCCCGGGACAGAATCGAAACACCATATATTTT.

The chain has TRBV15 and TRBJ2-3; 11 bases fit TRBD2. This CDR3 has 15 amino acids. V lost 2 bases to trimming and J lost 6 bases; unmatched junction nucleotides: 4. The V gene's germline CDR1 is LNHNV and CDR2 YYDKDF (reference sequence). This CDR3 reads CATSRLAGGGDTQYF. The DNA for the CDR3 is TGTGCCACCAGCAGACTAGCGGGAGGAGGTGATACGCAGTATTTT. Looking up the rest from reference TRBV15 and TRBJ2-3 gives the full variable domain: DAMVIQNPRYQVTQFGKPVTLSCSQTLNHNVMYWYQQKSSQAPKLLFHYYDKDFNNEADTPDNFQSRRPNTSFCFLDIRSPGLGDTAMYLCATSRLAGGGDTQYFGPGTRLTVL.

The rearrangement joins TRBV9 to TRBJ2-2, with TRBD1 identical over 8 bases. J lost 7 bases, V lost 6 bases, and 8 bases had no gene match. CDR1 SGDLS and CDR2 YYNGEE come from the germline V gene. The CDR3 covers 14 residues. CDR3 protein: CASTQNTGGGELFF. CDR3 bases: TGTGCCAGCACCCAAAATACAGGGGGCGGGGAGCTGTTTTTT.

The V gene is TRBV4-2, the J gene TRBJ2-6; TRBD1 matches 9 bases. J was trimmed by 2 bases and V by 1 base; bases with no gene match: 0. This CDR3 is 16 amino acids long. CDR1 and CDR2 from the germline V gene are LGHNA and YNFKEQ. The CDR3 DNA is TGTGCCAGCAGCCAAGGGGACAGGGCTGGGGCCAACGTCCTGACTTTC. Protein product: CASSQGDRAGANVLTF.

The chain carries TRBV6-5 and TRBJ2-1; 7 nucleotides match TRBD2. From germline, CDR1 is MNHEY and CDR2 SVGAGI. This CDR3 comprises 14 residues. The V gene end was trimmed by 5 bases and the J gene end by 2 bases; junction bases not matched to a gene: 3. CDR3 sequence (DNA): TGTGCCAGCAGTATCCGGGAGGCCTACAATGAGCAGTTCTTC. Translation: CASSIREAYNEQFF.

The chain recombines TRBV3-1 (or the pseudogene TRBV3-2) with TRBJ1-1; D gene uncertain. This CDR3 contains 12 residues. From germline, CDR1 is LGHDT and CDR2 YNNKEL (reference sequence). V lost 7 bases, J lost 4 bases, and 10 bases lay in between. The CDR3 reads CASTDAGTEAFF. The CDR3 coding sequence is TGTGCCAGCACAGACGCGGGCACTGAAGCTTTCTTT.

The chain employs TRBV28 and TRBJ1-4; D is undetermined. The V gene lost 5 bases and the J gene lost 8 bases, with 18 bases spanning the gap. This CDR3 comprises 15 residues. Germline CDR1 reads MDHEN; CDR2 reads SYDVKM. The CDR3 DNA reads TGTGCCAGCAGTCCCCCCGTCCGGGGTCGGGAAAAACTGTTTTTT. Protein product: CASSPPVRGREKLFF.

The rearrangement uses TRBV7-2 and TRBJ1-2, with 10 bases that match TRBD1. CDR3 length equals 14 residues. Germline V gene lookup returns CDR1 SGHTA and CDR2 FQGNSA. The V gene end was trimmed by 5 bases and the J gene end by 7 bases; junction bases not matched to a gene: 7. The CDR3 here is CASSLGQGQRGYTF. The CDR3 nucleotides read TGTGCCAGCAGCCTGGGACAGGGGCAACGTGGCTACACCTTC.

The chain carries TRBV13 and TRBJ2-3; 15 nucleotides line up with TRBD2. The CDR3 consists of 20 residues. V was clipped by 5 bases and J by 1 base; unmatched bases: 13. Germline CDR1 is PRHDT and CDR2 is FYEKMQ (reference sequence). The CDR3 coding sequence is TGTGCCAGCAGCGAGGTCCGGACTAGCGGGAGGGCCAGGGGCACAGATACGCAGTATTTT. Translated, it gives CASSEVRTSGRARGTDTQYF.

This clone appeared once. This chain uses TRBV11-1 with TRBJ2-5, with a tentative D call TRBD2 (5 bases). Germline lookup yields CDR1 SGHAT and CDR2 FQDESV (reference sequence). This CDR3 contains 15 residues. Deletions cut 5 bases from V and 2 bases from J, with 15 bases between. The CDR3 reads CASSPVVRAQETQYF. The CDR3 nucleotides read TGTGCCAGCAGCCCGGTTGTGCGGGCGCAAGAGACCCAGTACTTC. Drawing the rest from reference TRBV11-1 and TRBJ2-5, the complete variable domain is EAEVAQSPRYKITEKSQAVAFWCDPISGHATLYWYRQILGQGPELLVQFQDESVVDDSQLPKDRFSAERLKGVDSTLKIQPAELGDSAMYLCASSPVVRAQETQYFGPGTRLLVL.

The rearrangement joins TRBV5-1 to TRBJ2-3; tentative D call: TRBD2 (6 bases). Germline V lookup: CDR1 SGHRS, CDR2 YFSETQ. The V and J ends lost 0 bases and 3 bases respectively, with 11 bases between them. This CDR3 is built from 15 residues. The CDR3 DNA follows: TGCGCCAGCAGCTTGGACGGGAGCCGGACAGATACGCAGTATTTT. It specifies CASSLDGSRTDTQYF.

This clone was recorded only once. The chain combines TRBV7-3 with TRBJ2-1, with 11 positions matching TRBD2. Germline lookup yields CDR1 SGHTA and CDR2 FQGTGA. CDR3 length: 15 residues. Losses at the gene ends were 8 bases for V and 3 bases for J; bases not matched to a gene: 6. In nucleotides, the CDR3 is TGTGCCAGCGGACCGGGACTAGCGGTCTACAATGAGCAGTTCTTC. It encodes CASGPGLAVYNEQFF.

The genes are TRBV28 and TRBJ2-3; 10 bases are a match to TRBD2. CDR3 length: 15 amino acids. V shed 4 bases, J shed 9 bases, and the junction held 10 bases outside the gene matches. Germline CDR1 MDHEN, CDR2 SYDVKM. The CDR3 here is CASSSAGGPRETQYF. CDR3 DNA: TGTGCCAGCAGTTCAGCGGGAGGGCCGAGGGAAACGCAGTATTTT. Full variable domain (remainder filled in from reference TRBV28 and TRBJ2-3): DVKVTQSSRYLVKRTGEKVFLECVQDMDHENMFWYRQDPGLGLRLIYFSYDVKMKEKGDIPEGYSVSREKKERFSLILESASTNQTSMYLCASSSAGGPRETQYFGPGTRLTVL.

CDR3 amino acids: CASSQEIHRGGEAFF. Here the CDR3 DNA reads TGTGCCAGCAGCCAAGAGATCCACAGGGGTGGTGAAGCTTTCTTT. The rearrangement links TRBV3-1 (or the pseudogene TRBV3-2) to TRBJ1-1; 7 bases match TRBD1. CDR3 length: 15 amino acids. Germline V gene data show CDR1 as LGHDT and CDR2 as YNNKEL (reference sequence). Losses at the gene ends were 0 bases for V and 7 bases for J; bases not matched to a gene: 8.

V is TRBV19 and J is TRBJ2-1, with a weak D call TRBD2 (5 bases). CDR1 LNHDA and CDR2 SQIVND come from the germline V gene (reference sequence). The germline V and J ends were trimmed by 3 bases and 0 bases, with 15 bases remaining between them. This CDR3 contains 17 residues. The CDR3 region has the DNA TGTGCCAGTAGTATTTTCGGGGATCTGAGCTCCTACAATGAGCAGTTCTTC. The encoded protein is CASSIFGDLSSYNEQFF.

This clone has a count of ten or more. The J gene is TRBJ1-1, the V gene TRBV7-9; perhaps TRBD1 as D (5 bases). The CDR3 is made up of 13 amino acids. Germline assignment: CDR1 SEHNR and CDR2 FQNEAQ (reference sequence). V shed 5 bases and J shed 6 bases, with 13 bases lying between them. The CDR3 spells CASSVDSLAEAFF. The CDR3 DNA sequence: TGTGCCAGCAGCGTTGACAGTCTTGCTGAAGCTTTCTTT. The whole variable domain, remainder taken from reference TRBV7-9 and TRBJ1-1, is DTGVSQNPRHKITKRGQNVTFRCDPISEHNRLYWYRQTLGQGPEFLTYFQNEAQLEKSRLLSDRFSAERPKGSFSTLEIQRTEQGDSAMYLCASSVDSLAEAFFGQGTRLTVV.

In this sample, this clone turned up once. The chain is built from TRBV6-5 and TRBJ1-4; D is perhaps TRBD1 (6 bases). The CDR3 sequence is 16 residues long. CDR1 and CDR2 from the germline V gene are MNHEY and SVGAGI. V was pared by 1 base and J by 7 bases, with 16 bases between. CDR3 loop: CASSYWVAGATEKLFF. For the CDR3, the DNA is TGTGCCAGCAGTTACTGGGTCGCAGGGGCTACTGAAAAACTGTTTTTT.

The genes are TRBV4-1 and TRBJ1-5, with a tentative D call TRBD1 (5 bases). The CDR3 is made up of 14 amino acids. V was clipped by 4 bases and J by 2 bases, with 9 bases between them. Germline CDR1 MGHRA, CDR2 YSYEKL. The CDR3 DNA is TGCGCCAGCAGCCCGGGACTCCGCAATCAGCCCCAGCATTTT. It translates to CASSPGLRNQPQHF.

The gene calls are TRBV20-1 and TRBJ1-2, with TRBD1 matching over 7 bases. Germline V CDR1 and CDR2: DFQATT, SNEGSKA (reference sequence). This CDR3 spans 13 amino acids. Losses at the gene ends were 3 bases for V and 3 bases for J; bases not matched to a gene: 4. The chain's CDR3 is CSASGGQYYGYTF. CDR3 bases: TGCAGTGCTAGTGGGGGACAGTACTATGGCTACACCTTC.

The chain recombines TRBV27 with TRBJ2-7; the match to TRBD1 covers 9 bases. The J segment lost 2 bases and the V segment lost 3 bases, leaving 5 bases of the junction unmatched. Germline V gene lookup returns CDR1 MNHEY and CDR2 SMNVEV (reference sequence). The CDR3 is 15 amino acids. CDR3 loop: CASSFETGGTYEQYF. The CDR3, as DNA: TGTGCCAGCAGTTTCGAGACAGGGGGGACCTACGAGCAGTACTTC.

This clone was seen a single time. V usage is TRBV7-8 and J usage is TRBJ2-5, with TRBD1 identical over 7 bases. V was pared by 1 base and J by 5 bases, with 10 bases of the junction left unmatched. The CDR3 extends over 16 amino acids. Per germline, CDR1 SGHVS and CDR2 FQNEAQ. CDR3 sequence (DNA): TGTGCCAGCAGCTTAGATATCACAGGGGCGGAGGAGACCCAGTACTTC. Translating it yields CASSLDITGAEETQYF. The variable domain in full, with the rest retrieved from reference TRBV7-8 and TRBJ2-5, is GAGVSQSPRYKVAKRGQDVALRCDPISGHVSLFWYQQALGQGPEFLTYFQNEAQLDKSGLPSDRFFAERPEGSVSTLKIQRTQQEDSAVYLCASSLDITGAEETQYFGPGTRLLVL.

The rearrangement joins TRBV19 to TRBJ2-5; TRBD2 matches at 11 bases. The CDR3 sequence is 15 residues long. CDR1 is LNHDA and CDR2 is SQIVND in the germline V gene (reference sequence). Trimming took 5 bases from V and 5 from J; bases not matched to a gene: 7. CDR3 in DNA: TGTGCCAGTAGTGGTAGCGGGAGGGCCGGGGAGACCCAGTACTTC. It translates to CASSGSGRAGETQYF.

This sequence joins TRBV19 and TRBJ2-5; the D is unclear. There are 14 residues in the CDR3. The germline CDR1 and CDR2 sequences are LNHDA and SQIVND (reference sequence). V lost 3 bases and J lost 3, with 11 bases in between. The CDR3 reads CASSINTEEETQYF. CDR3 in DNA: TGTGCCAGTAGTATTAACACAGAAGAAGAGACCCAGTACTTC.

This chain connects TRBV14 to TRBJ2-5; 10 bases fit TRBD1. Germline lookup yields CDR1 SGHDN and CDR2 FVKESK. Trimming cost V 1 base and J 5 bases; bases outside gene matches: 7. The CDR3 is made up of 16 amino acids. The CDR3 reads CASSQGDRGAGETQYF. Here the CDR3 DNA reads TGTGCCAGCAGCCAAGGGGACAGGGGCGCGGGGGAGACCCAGTACTTC.